This T cell receptor beta chain was retrieved from a study of shared clonotypes between healthy human individuals. Study results and limitations: Tissues were not sampled, only blood, and their repertoires likely differ. Sequencing depth was expected to affect clonotype sharing among donors.

The authors distributed each subset's genomic DNA evenly over several immunoSEQ plates. Assay used: immunoSEQ multiplex PCR; TCRdb lists only in-frame clones, some missing. The table includes approximately 740,000 clones, approximately 79% detected once. Trimming removed 0 bases from V and 10 bases from J, with 13 bases in between. Germline V gene sequence: CDR1 SGHAT, CDR2 FQNNGV. The length of the CDR3 is 13 residues. A word on this clone: The antigen remains undetermined.

V is TRBV11-2 and J is TRBJ2-7; D perhaps matches TRBD1 (5 bases). The TCR originated in a woman aged 25 to 39 in good health. Input material: memory CD4+ T cells sorted from blood. Subset here: CD45RA-negative fraction. The CDR3 DNA follows: TGTGCCAGCAGCTTAGATCGTAACAGGAGACAGTACTTC. Protein sequence: CASSLDRNRRQYF.